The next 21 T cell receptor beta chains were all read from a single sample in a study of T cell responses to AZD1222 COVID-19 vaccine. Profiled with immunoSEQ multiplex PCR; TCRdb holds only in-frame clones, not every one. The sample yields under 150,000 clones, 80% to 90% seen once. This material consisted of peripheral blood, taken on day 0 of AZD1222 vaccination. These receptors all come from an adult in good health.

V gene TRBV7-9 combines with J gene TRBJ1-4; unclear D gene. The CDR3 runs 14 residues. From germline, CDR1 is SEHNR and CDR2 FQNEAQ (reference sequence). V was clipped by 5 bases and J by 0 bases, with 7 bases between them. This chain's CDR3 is CASSPRATNEKLFF. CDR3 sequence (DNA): TGTGCCAGCAGCCCCCGGGCAACTAATGAAAAACTGTTTTTT.

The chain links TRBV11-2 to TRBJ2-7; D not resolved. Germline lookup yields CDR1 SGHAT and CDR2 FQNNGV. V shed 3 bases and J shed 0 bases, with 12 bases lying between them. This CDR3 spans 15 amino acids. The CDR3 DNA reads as TGTGCCAGCAGCTTGGCACGGTGGGGCTCCTACGAGCAGTACTTC. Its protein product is CASSLARWGSYEQYF.

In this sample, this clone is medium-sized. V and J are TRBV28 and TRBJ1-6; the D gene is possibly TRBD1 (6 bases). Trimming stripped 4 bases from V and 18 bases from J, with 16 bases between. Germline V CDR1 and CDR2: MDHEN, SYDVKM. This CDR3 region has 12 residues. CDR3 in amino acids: CASSSPGGRPHF. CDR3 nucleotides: TGTGCCAGCAGTTCCCCCGGGGGGCGTCCCCACTTT. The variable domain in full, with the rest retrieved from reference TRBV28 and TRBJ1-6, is DVKVTQSSRYLVKRTGEKVFLECVQDMDHENMFWYRQDPGLGLRLIYFSYDVKMKEKGDIPEGYSVSREKKERFSLILESASTNQTSMYLCASSSPGGRPHFGNGTRLTVT.

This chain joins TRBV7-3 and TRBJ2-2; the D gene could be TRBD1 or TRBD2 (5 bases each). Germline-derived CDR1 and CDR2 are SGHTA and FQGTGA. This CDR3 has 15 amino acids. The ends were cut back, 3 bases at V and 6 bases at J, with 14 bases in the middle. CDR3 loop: CASSLALPGPGELFF. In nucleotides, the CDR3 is TGTGCCAGCAGCTTGGCCCTCCCGGGGCCCGGGGAGCTGTTTTTT.

The CDR3: CASSEAGRPNYGYTF. The CDR3, as DNA: TGTGCCAGCAGTGAAGCCGGACGCCCGAACTATGGCTACACCTTC. The chain uses TRBV6-1 and TRBJ1-2; D is unresolved. The CDR3 is 15 residues long. Germline V gives CDR1 MNHNS, CDR2 SASEGT. Trimming left V 0 bases short and J 2 bases short, with 10 bases between.

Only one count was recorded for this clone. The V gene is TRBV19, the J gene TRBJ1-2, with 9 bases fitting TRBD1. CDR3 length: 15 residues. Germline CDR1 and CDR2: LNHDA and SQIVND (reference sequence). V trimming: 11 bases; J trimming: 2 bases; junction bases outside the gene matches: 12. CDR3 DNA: TGTGCCTCTTTCTGGGAACAGGGGGCCAACTATGGCTACACCTTC. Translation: CASFWEQGANYGYTF.

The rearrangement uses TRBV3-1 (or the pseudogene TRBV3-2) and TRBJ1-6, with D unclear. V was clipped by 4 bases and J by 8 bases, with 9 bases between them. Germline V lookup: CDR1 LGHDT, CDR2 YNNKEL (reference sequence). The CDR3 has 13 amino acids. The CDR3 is CASSLIGDSPLHF. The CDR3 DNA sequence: TGTGCCAGCAGCCTGATCGGGGATTCACCCCTCCACTTT.

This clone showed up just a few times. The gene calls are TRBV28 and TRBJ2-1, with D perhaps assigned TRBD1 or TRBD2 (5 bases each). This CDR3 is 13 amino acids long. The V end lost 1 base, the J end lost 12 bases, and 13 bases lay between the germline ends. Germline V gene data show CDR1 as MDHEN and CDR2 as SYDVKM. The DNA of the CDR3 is TGTGCCAGCAGTTTATCCGGCAGGGACCGGCAGTTCTTC. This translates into CASSLSGRDRQFF.

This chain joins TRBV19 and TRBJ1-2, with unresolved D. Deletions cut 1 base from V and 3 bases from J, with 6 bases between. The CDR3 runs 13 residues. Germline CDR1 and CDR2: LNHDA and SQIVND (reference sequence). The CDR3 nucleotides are TGTGCCAGTAGTATAGGGGTTCACTATGGCTACACCTTC. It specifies CASSIGVHYGYTF.

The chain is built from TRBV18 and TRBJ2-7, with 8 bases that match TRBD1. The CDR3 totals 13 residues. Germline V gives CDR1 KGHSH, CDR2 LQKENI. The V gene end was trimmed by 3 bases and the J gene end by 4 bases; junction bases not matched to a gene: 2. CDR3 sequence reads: CASSPDRAYEQYF. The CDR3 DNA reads TGTGCCAGCTCACCGGACAGGGCTTACGAGCAGTACTTC.

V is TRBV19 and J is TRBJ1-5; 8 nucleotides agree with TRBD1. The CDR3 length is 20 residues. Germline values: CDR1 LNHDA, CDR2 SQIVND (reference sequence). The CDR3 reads CARRFPQKSRGRVSNQPQHF. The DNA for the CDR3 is TGTGCTCGCAGATTCCCCCAAAAGAGCAGGGGGCGTGTGAGCAATCAGCCCCAGCATTTT.

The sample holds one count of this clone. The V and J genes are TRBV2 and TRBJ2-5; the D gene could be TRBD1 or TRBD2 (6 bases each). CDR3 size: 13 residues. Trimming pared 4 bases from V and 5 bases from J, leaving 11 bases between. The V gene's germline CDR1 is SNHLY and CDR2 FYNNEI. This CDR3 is CASSGRGGETQYF. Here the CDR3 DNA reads TGTGCCAGCAGTGGCCGAGGGGGGGAGACCCAGTACTTC.

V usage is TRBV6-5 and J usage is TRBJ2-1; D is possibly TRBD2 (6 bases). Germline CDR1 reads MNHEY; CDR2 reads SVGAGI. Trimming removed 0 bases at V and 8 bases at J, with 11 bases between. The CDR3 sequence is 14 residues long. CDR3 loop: CASSYSIREDEQFF. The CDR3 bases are TGTGCCAGCAGTTACTCGATCAGGGAGGATGAGCAGTTCTTC.

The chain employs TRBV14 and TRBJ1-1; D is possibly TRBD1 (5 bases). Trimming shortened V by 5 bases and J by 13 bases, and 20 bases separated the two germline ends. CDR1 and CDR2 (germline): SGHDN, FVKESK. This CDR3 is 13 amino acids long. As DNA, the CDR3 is TGTGCCAGCAGCGTGATTATCGACAGTAATATTTTCTTT. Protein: CASSVIIDSNIFF.

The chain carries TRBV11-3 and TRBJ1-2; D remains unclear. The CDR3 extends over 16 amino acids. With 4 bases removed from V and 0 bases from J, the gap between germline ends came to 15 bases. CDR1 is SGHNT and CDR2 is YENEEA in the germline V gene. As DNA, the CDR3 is TGTGCCAGCAGCTCTCGGGTTCTGGCGTCTAACTATGGCTACACCTTC. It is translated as CASSSRVLASNYGYTF.

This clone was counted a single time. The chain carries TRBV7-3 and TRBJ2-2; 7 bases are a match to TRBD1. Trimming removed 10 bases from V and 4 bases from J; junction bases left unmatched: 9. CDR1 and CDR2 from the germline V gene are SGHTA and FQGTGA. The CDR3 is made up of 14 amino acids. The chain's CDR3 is CATATGATTGELFF. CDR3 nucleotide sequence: TGTGCCACCGCTACAGGGGCTACCACCGGGGAGCTGTTTTTT.

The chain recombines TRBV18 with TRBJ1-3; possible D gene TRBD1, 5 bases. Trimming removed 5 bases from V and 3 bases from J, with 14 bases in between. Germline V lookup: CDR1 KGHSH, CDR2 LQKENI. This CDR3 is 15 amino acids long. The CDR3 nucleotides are TGTGCCAGCTCAAGGTCCAGGGCCGTTGGAAACACCATATATTTT. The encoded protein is CASSRSRAVGNTIYF.

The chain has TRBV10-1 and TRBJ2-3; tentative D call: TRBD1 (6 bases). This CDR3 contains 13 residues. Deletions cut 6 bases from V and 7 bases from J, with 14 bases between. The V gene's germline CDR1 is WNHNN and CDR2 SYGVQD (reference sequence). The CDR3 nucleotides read TGCGCCAGCAGGGACAGCATTTCCTATACGCAGTATTTT. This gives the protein CASRDSISYTQYF.

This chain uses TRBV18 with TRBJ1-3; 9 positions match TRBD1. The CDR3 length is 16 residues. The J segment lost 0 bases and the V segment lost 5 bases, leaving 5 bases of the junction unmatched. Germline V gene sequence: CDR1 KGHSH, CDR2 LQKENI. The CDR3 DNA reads TGTGCCAGCTCAATTACAGGGGGCGGCTCTGGAAACACCATATATTTT. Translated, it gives CASSITGGGSGNTIYF.

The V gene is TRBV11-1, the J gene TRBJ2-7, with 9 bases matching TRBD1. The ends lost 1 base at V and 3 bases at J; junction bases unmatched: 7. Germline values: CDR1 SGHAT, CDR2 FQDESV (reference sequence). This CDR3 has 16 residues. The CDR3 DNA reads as TGTGCCAGCAGCTTAGGGGCTTCGGGACAGGGCTACGAGCAGTACTTC. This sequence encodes CASSLGASGQGYEQYF. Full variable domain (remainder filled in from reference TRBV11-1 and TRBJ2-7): EAEVAQSPRYKITEKSQAVAFWCDPISGHATLYWYRQILGQGPELLVQFQDESVVDDSQLPKDRFSAERLKGVDSTLKIQPAELGDSAMYLCASSLGASGQGYEQYFGPGTRLTVT.

CDR3 DNA: TGCGCCAGCACCATGACGGACGGGGCGGCTGAAGCTTTCTTT. It specifies CASTMTDGAAEAFF. V is TRBV5-1 and J is TRBJ1-1; D possibly corresponds to TRBD1 (5 bases). The V gene's germline CDR1 is SGHRS and CDR2 YFSETQ. Trimming took 6 bases from V and 6 from J, leaving 18 bases between them. The length of the CDR3 is 14 residues.